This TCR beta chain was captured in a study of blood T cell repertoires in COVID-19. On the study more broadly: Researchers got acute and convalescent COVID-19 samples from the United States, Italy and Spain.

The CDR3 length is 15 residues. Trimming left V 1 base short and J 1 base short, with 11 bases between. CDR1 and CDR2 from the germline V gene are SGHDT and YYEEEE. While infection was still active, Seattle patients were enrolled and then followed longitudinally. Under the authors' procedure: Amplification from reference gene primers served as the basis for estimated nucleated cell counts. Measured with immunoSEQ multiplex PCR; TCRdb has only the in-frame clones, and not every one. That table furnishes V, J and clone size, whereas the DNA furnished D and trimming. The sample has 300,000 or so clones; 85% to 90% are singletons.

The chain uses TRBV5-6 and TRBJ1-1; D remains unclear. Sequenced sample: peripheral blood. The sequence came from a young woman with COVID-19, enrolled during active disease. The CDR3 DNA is TGTGCCAGCAGCTTGCGTAATCTAAAGAACACTGAAGCTTTCTTT. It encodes CASSLRNLKNTEAFF. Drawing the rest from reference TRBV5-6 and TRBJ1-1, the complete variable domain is DAGVTQSPTHLIKTRGQQVTLRCSPKSGHDTVSWYQQALGQGPQFIFQYYEEEERQRGNFPDRFSGHQFPNYSSELNVNALLLGDSALYLCASSLRNLKNTEAFFGQGTRLTVV.